Reported below is one TCR beta chain. V dropped 0 bases and J dropped 2 bases, with 16 bases sitting between them. This CDR3 is 17 amino acids long. Germline V CDR1 and CDR2: SGHRS, YFSETQ. These data originate in a study of blood T cells in healthy people across ages. For every donor, a draw yielded about 10 milliliters of peripheral blood. Extracted total RNA amounted to at least 5.5 micrograms for each sample. The second PCR ran roughly 6 to 11 cycles with a sample-barcoded 5' primer and J-beta primers. A single record per CDR3 protein comes from TCRdb applying MiXCR to the 5' RACE reads. The sample contains approximately 2,000,000 distinct CDR3 sequences, more than 35% of which appear only once.

Sequencing input: blood. V usage is TRBV5-1 and J usage is TRBJ2-3; the D gene is possibly TRBD1 (5 bases). The TCR originated in a human donor in good health. Here the CDR3 DNA reads TGCGCCAGCAGCTTGGCGACAGAAACAACCCACACAGATACGCAGTATTTT. It specifies CASSLATETTHTDTQYF. Looking up the rest from reference TRBV5-1 and TRBJ2-3 gives the full variable domain: KAGVTQTPRYLIKTRGQQVTLSCSPISGHRSVSWYQQTPGQGLQFLFEYFSETQRNKGNFPGRFSGRQFSNSRSEMNVSTLELGDSALYLCASSLATETTHTDTQYFGPGTRLTVL.